This TCR beta chain was sequenced during a study of T cells after yellow fever vaccination. Study observations and caveats: Weaker, the secondary response peaked sooner, at day 5 versus 15.

The germline V gene encodes CDR1 DFQATT and CDR2 SNEGSKA (reference sequence). V lost 0 bases and J 6 bases, leaving 14 bases between the germline ends. This CDR3 has 15 amino acids. This clonotype was seen more than once but under ten times. Its cognate antigen is unknown. TCRdb analysed the 5' RACE reads with MiXCR anew, one entry per CDR3 protein. The sample has 250,000 to 400,000 distinct CDR3 sequences, roughly 4.3% seen once. Sample: PBMCs, taken 5 days after the yellow fever booster vaccination. This clonotype originated in a man between 18 and 35 years old who received the YFV17D yellow fever vaccine. V and J are TRBV20-1 and TRBJ2-2, with D tentatively TRBD2 (6 bases). CDR3 loop: CSARDATRGAGELFF. The DNA of the CDR3 is TGCAGTGCTAGAGATGCGACTAGAGGGGCCGGGGAGCTGTTTTTT.